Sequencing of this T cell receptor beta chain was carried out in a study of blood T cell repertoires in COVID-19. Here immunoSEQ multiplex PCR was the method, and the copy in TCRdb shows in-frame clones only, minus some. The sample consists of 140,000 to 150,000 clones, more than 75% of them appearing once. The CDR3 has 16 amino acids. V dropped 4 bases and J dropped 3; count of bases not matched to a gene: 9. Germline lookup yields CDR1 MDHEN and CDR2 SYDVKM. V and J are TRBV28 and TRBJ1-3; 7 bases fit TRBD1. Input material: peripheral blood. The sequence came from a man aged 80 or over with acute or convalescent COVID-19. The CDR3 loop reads CASSSYGTALGNTIYF. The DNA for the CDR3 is TGTGCCAGCAGTTCTTACGGGACAGCTCTTGGAAACACCATATATTTT.